Presented here are 27 T cell receptor beta chains from one specimen sequenced in a study of cytomegalovirus exposure and HLA in healthy donors. Use of 60 Vbeta and 13 Jbeta primers characterized the PCR. Repertoires were generated with immunoSEQ multiplex PCR, while TCRdb's copy carries only in-frame clones and drops some. The table lists some 130,000 clones, over 80% of them singletons, with about 1.6% in the top ten. Sequenced material: PBMCs. These receptors were collected from a man aged 40-49 years in good health and CMV-seronegative.

The V gene is TRBV27, the J gene TRBJ1-2; no definite D call. V lost 4 bases, J lost 0 bases, and 6 bases lay in between. The V gene's germline CDR1 is MNHEY and CDR2 SMNVEV (reference sequence). This CDR3 comprises 13 residues. CDR3 in amino acids: CASSSPPNYGYTF. CDR3 DNA sequence: TGTGCCAGCAGTTCTCCTCCTAACTATGGCTACACCTTC.

This clone was recorded a few times. This sequence joins TRBV6-6 and TRBJ2-1; 16 bases agree with TRBD2. The ends lost 7 bases at V and 9 bases at J; junction bases unmatched: 9. The CDR3 has 16 amino acids. Germline assignment: CDR1 MNHNY and CDR2 SVGAGI (reference sequence). CDR3: CASKGGLAGGAGEQFF. The CDR3 DNA sequence: TGTGCCAGCAAGGGGGGACTAGCGGGGGGGGCAGGTGAGCAGTTCTTC.

The chain recombines TRBV7-2 with TRBJ2-1; 14 nucleotides line up with TRBD2. CDR3 size: 16 residues. Germline assignment: CDR1 SGHTA and CDR2 FQGNSA. The junction had 4 bases not matched to a gene; V was cut back by 2 bases and J by 7 bases. In nucleotides, the CDR3 is TGTGCCAGCAGCTTAACGGGGACTAGCGGGAGAAATGAGCAGTTCTTC. Translating it yields CASSLTGTSGRNEQFF.

The chain recombines TRBV19 with TRBJ2-7; 9 bases align to TRBD1. Germline lookup yields CDR1 LNHDA and CDR2 SQIVND (reference sequence). J lost 3 bases, V lost 3 bases, and 6 bases had no gene match. CDR3 length equals 15 residues. The CDR3 bases are TGTGCCAGTAGTATTCTGGGACAGGGAAACTACGAGCAGTACTTC. Translating it yields CASSILGQGNYEQYF.

The chain employs TRBV5-1 and TRBJ2-1, with 11 bases identical to TRBD1. Per the germline V gene, CDR1 is SGHRS and CDR2 is YFSETQ. The CDR3 length is 15 residues. After removal of 5 bases from V and 4 bases from J, the junction contained 5 bases not matched to a gene. The CDR3 sequence is CASRAGTGGYNEQFF. The CDR3 bases are TGCGCCAGCAGGGCCGGGACAGGGGGTTACAATGAGCAGTTCTTC.

The V gene is TRBV19, the J gene TRBJ2-6; 7 bases agree with TRBD2. Trimming took 10 bases from V and 0 from J; bases not matched to a gene: 6. The CDR3 covers 15 residues. Germline CDR1 reads LNHDA; CDR2 reads SQIVND (reference sequence). DNA for the CDR3: TGTGCCACCAACCGCGGGGGCTCTGGGGCCAACGTCCTGACTTTC. Its translation is CATNRGGSGANVLTF.

V is TRBV5-1 and J is TRBJ2-3; 10 positions agree with TRBD1. CDR1 SGHRS and CDR2 YFSETQ come from the germline V gene. The trim removed 4 bases at V and 6 bases at J, leaving 11 bases unmatched. This CDR3 comprises 16 residues. CDR3 sequence: CASSLEGQGKMDTQYF. CDR3 DNA sequence: TGCGCCAGCAGCCTGGAGGGACAGGGGAAAATGGATACGCAGTATTTT.

The gene calls are TRBV19 and TRBJ1-1; 7 bases fit TRBD1. Losses at the gene ends were 4 bases for V and 0 bases for J; bases not matched to a gene: 5. The CDR3 runs 15 residues. CDR1 and CDR2 (germline): LNHDA, SQIVND (reference sequence). In DNA form, the CDR3 reads TGTGCCAGTAGTACACCGGGACAGTTGAACACTGAAGCTTTCTTT. This codes for CASSTPGQLNTEAFF.

The CDR3 spells CASSSTVGVTMIYTF. The CDR3 nucleotides read TGTGCCAGCAGTTCCACGGTGGGAGTAACTATGATCTACACCTTC. J is TRBJ1-2 and V is TRBV6-5; D is unresolved. Germline V CDR1 and CDR2: MNHEY, SVGAGI. Deletions cut 4 bases from V and 10 bases from J, with 22 bases between. The CDR3 contains 15 residues.

The V gene is TRBV19, the J gene TRBJ1-6; 8 nucleotides match TRBD1. Trimming removed 8 bases from V and 6 bases from J; junction bases left unmatched: 3. The CDR3 sequence is 13 residues long. Germline CDR1 is LNHDA and CDR2 is SQIVND (reference sequence). As DNA, the CDR3 is TGTGCCAGTCTGGGACAGGTTAATTCACCCCTCCACTTT. The encoded protein is CASLGQVNSPLHF. Full variable domain (outside the CDR3, taken from reference TRBV19 and TRBJ1-6): DGGITQSPKYLFRKEGQNVTLSCEQNLNHDAMYWYRQDPGQGLRLIYYSQIVNDFQKGDIAEGYSVSREKKESFPLTVTSAQKNPTAFYLCASLGQVNSPLHFGNGTRLTVT.

V is TRBV5-4 and J is TRBJ2-1; 7 positions agree with TRBD2. The ends lost 4 bases at V and 7 bases at J; junction bases unmatched: 5. The CDR3 spans 13 residues. CDR1 is SGHNT, CDR2 YYREEE, per germline (reference sequence). In DNA form, the CDR3 reads TGTGCCAGCAGCCTTAGCGGGTCTAATGAGCAGTTCTTC. Its translation is CASSLSGSNEQFF.

The chain couples TRBV19 to TRBJ2-2; D might be TRBD1 (6 bases). CDR1 and CDR2 from the germline V gene are LNHDA and SQIVND (reference sequence). V lost 7 bases and J 4 bases, leaving 13 bases between the germline ends. CDR3 length: 14 amino acids. Written as DNA, the CDR3 is TGTGCCAGTAATACAGGGTTACGCACCGGGGAGCTGTTTTTT. This encodes CASNTGLRTGELFF.

The chain combines TRBV7-6 with TRBJ2-7; perhaps TRBD1 as D (6 bases). This CDR3 has 14 amino acids. V was cut by 5 bases and J by 2 bases, with 13 bases left in between. Per the germline V gene, CDR1 is SGHVS and CDR2 is FNYEAQ. The CDR3 nucleotides read TGTGCCAGCAGCCTCCGGGACAATACCTACGAGCAGTACTTC. Residues: CASSLRDNTYEQYF.

The V call is TRBV5-1, the J call TRBJ1-1; possibly TRBD1 for D (6 bases). CDR3 length: 13 residues. Germline CDR1 reads SGHRS; CDR2 reads YFSETQ. V was shortened by 5 bases and J by 1 base, with 9 bases between the two germline ends. The CDR3 nucleotides read TGCGCCAGCAGAAGGACAGCGAACACTGAAGCTTTCTTT. Translating gives CASRRTANTEAFF.

The chain recombines TRBV18 with TRBJ1-1; D remains ambiguous. Deletions cut 3 bases from V and 5 bases from J, with 13 bases between. CDR3 size: 14 residues. Looked up from germline, CDR1 is KGHSH and CDR2 is LQKENI. CDR3 loop: CASSPLIPGTEAFF. In DNA form, the CDR3 reads TGTGCCAGCTCACCCCTGATCCCGGGTACTGAAGCTTTCTTT.

The chain couples TRBV7-3 to TRBJ2-7; the match to TRBD2 covers 7 bases. V lost 4 bases to trimming and J lost 3 bases; unmatched junction nucleotides: 3. Germline CDR1 and CDR2: SGHTA and FQGTGA. The CDR3 runs to 13 residues. This CDR3 reads CASSWRGNYEQYF. The CDR3 DNA reads TGTGCCAGCAGCTGGCGGGGGAACTACGAGCAGTACTTC.

The V call is TRBV30, the J call TRBJ1-5; D gene ambiguous. Germline values: CDR1 GTSNPN, CDR2 SVGIG (reference sequence). The V and J ends lost 0 bases and 6 bases respectively, with 9 bases between them. The CDR3 totals 13 residues. As DNA, the CDR3 is TGTGCCTGGAGTGTAACGGGGATTCAGCCCCAGCATTTT. Its protein is CAWSVTGIQPQHF.

V usage is TRBV6-1 and J usage is TRBJ2-1, with TRBD2 identical over 9 bases. The CDR3 covers 14 residues. V trimming: 9 bases; J trimming: 3 bases; junction bases outside the gene matches: 6. Looked up from germline, CDR1 is MNHNS and CDR2 is SASEGT. The CDR3 DNA sequence: TGTGCCAGTTTAGCGGGAGAAGGCTACAATGAGCAGTTCTTC. This encodes CASLAGEGYNEQFF.

The V gene is TRBV20-1, the J gene TRBJ2-7; a possible D gene is TRBD2 (6 bases). CDR3 size: 10 residues. V shed 3 bases and J shed 6 bases, with 6 bases lying between them. Germline loops: CDR1 DFQATT, CDR2 SNEGSKA (reference sequence). Here the CDR3 reads CSASGSEQYF. The CDR3 region has the DNA TGCAGTGCTAGCGGGAGCGAGCAGTACTTC.

The V call is TRBV6-6, the J call TRBJ1-1, with TRBD1 matching 8 bases. Germline assignment: CDR1 MNHNY and CDR2 SVGAGI (reference sequence). The V gene end was trimmed by 2 bases and the J gene end by 8 bases; junction bases not matched to a gene: 7. This CDR3 has 14 residues. The CDR3 reads CASSYPGQGIEAFF. The CDR3 bases are TGTGCCAGCAGTTACCCAGGACAGGGTATCGAAGCTTTCTTT.

V and J are TRBV2 and TRBJ1-5; D perhaps matches TRBD1 (6 bases). Trimming left V 6 bases short and J 4 bases short, with 19 bases between. The CDR3 sequence is 16 residues long. Germline loops: CDR1 SNHLY, CDR2 FYNNEI. CDR3 loop: CASRRGTGWANQPQHF. Here the CDR3 DNA reads TGTGCCAGCAGGAGGGGTACAGGGTGGGCGAATCAGCCCCAGCATTTT.

The rearrangement links TRBV7-6 to TRBJ2-1; 10 bases fit TRBD2. Germline CDR1 is SGHVS and CDR2 is FNYEAQ. Trimming took 5 bases from V and 3 from J; bases not matched to a gene: 4. There are 15 residues in the CDR3. The CDR3 DNA follows: TGTGCCAGCAGCATGGGACTAGCGCTCTACAATGAGCAGTTCTTC. This sequence encodes CASSMGLALYNEQFF.

The chain recombines TRBV4-3 with TRBJ2-7; tentative D call: TRBD2 (5 bases). Germline V gene sequence: CDR1 LGHNA, CDR2 YSLEER. V lost 4 bases and J 4 bases, leaving 17 bases between the germline ends. This CDR3 is 15 amino acids long. The CDR3 nucleotides read TGCGCCAGCAGCCCCTCGGCGGGCTCTCTGTACGAGCAGTACTTC. Protein sequence: CASSPSAGSLYEQYF.

The chain uses TRBV6-6 and TRBJ2-3; 11 nucleotides match TRBD1. The CDR3 covers 15 residues. With V trimmed by 4 bases and J by 4 bases, 4 bases remained unmatched. The V gene's germline CDR1 is MNHNY and CDR2 SVGAGI (reference sequence). The CDR3 coding sequence is TGTGCCAGCAGTTGGATGGGACAGGGGGCAGATACGCAGTATTTT. As protein: CASSWMGQGADTQYF.

This clone came up once. The rearrangement uses TRBV15 and TRBJ1-2; 9 bases are shared with TRBD1. CDR1 is LNHNV, CDR2 YYDKDF, per germline (reference sequence). This CDR3 contains 14 residues. V lost 6 bases to trimming and J lost 4 bases; unmatched junction nucleotides: 6. CDR3 nucleotide sequence: TGTGCCACCAGTACAGGGGGCTCTTTCTATGGCTACACCTTC. Translating it yields CATSTGGSFYGYTF.

This clone was detected only a few times. The genes are TRBV5-1 and TRBJ1-1; D unclear. Looked up from germline, CDR1 is SGHRS and CDR2 is YFSETQ. The CDR3 spans 12 residues. Trimming cost V 2 bases and J 4 bases, with 6 bases left between them. CDR3 loop: CASSFTGTEAFF. The CDR3 bases are TGCGCCAGCAGCTTTACCGGCACTGAAGCTTTCTTT.

This clone was observed once. The genes are TRBV6-1 and TRBJ1-1, with D unresolved. This CDR3 region has 13 residues. CDR1 and CDR2 (germline): MNHNS, SASEGT. The V end was cut by 5 bases, the J end by 5 bases, with 12 bases between. CDR3 in amino acids: CASSPRPITEAFF. CDR3 nucleotides: TGTGCCAGCAGTCCGCGGCCGATTACTGAAGCTTTCTTT.